These T cell receptor beta chains were read from a single sample in a study of cytomegalovirus exposure and HLA in healthy donors. Only in-frame clones appear in the TCRdb table, and some are missing; sequencing was by immunoSEQ multiplex PCR. The profile shows 200,000 to 250,000 clones, 70% to 85% of them singletons. Specimen: PBMCs. These receptors were obtained from a woman in her 40s in good health and CMV-seronegative. The CDR3 runs from the conserved cysteine through the conserved F or W. D genes are given only for firm matches. Not every row has a clone size; where given, it reads once, few, many or a size class.

size: -; V: TRBV7-9; D: -; J: TRBJ1-1; CDR3: CASSSKPAGGEAFF; DNA: TGTGCCAGCAGCTCTAAACCTGCGGGGGGTGAAGCTTTCTTT
size: -; V: TRBV29-1; D: -; J: TRBJ2-2; CDR3: CSAAGLGNTGELFF; DNA: TGCAGCGCTGCGGGGCTCGGCAACACCGGGGAGCTGTTTTTT
size: -; V: TRBV28; D: -; J: TRBJ2-7; CDR3: CASTDTYEQYF; DNA: TGTGCCAGCACTGACACCTACGAGCAGTACTTC
size: -; V: TRBV6-1; D: -; J: TRBJ2-1; CDR3: CASSEMGHGRSYNEQFF; DNA: TGTGCCAGCAGTGAAATGGGCCATGGCCGCTCCTACAATGAGCAGTTCTTC
size: once; V: TRBV6-6; D: TRBD2; J: TRBJ2-3; CDR3: CASSYPSGGDTQYF; DNA: TGTGCCAGCAGTTACCCAAGCGGGGGCGATACGCAGTATTTT
size: once; V: TRBV6-1; D: TRBD1; J: TRBJ1-5; CDR3: CASSEVGTGGWGNQPQHF; DNA: TGTGCCAGCAGTGAAGTGGGGACAGGGGGCTGGGGCAATCAGCCCCAGCATTTT
size: many; V: TRBV27; D: TRBD1; J: TRBJ2-2; CDR3: CASSTPRGPSGELFF; DNA: TGTGCCAGCAGTACCCCCAGGGGGCCCTCCGGGGAGCTGTTTTTT
size: few; V: TRBV15; D: -; J: TRBJ2-2; CDR3: CATSSHPVATNTGELFF; DNA: TGTGCCACCAGCAGCCACCCCGTGGCAACGAACACCGGGGAGCTGTTTTTT
size: -; V: TRBV5-1; D: -; J: TRBJ2-7; CDR3: CASSLSSSGFFETSYEQYF; DNA: TGCGCCAGCAGCTTGAGTTCGTCCGGGTTTTTCGAGACCTCCTACGAGCAGTACTTC
size: -; V: TRBV10-3; D: -; J: TRBJ1-1; CDR3: CAISATGHLNTEAFF; DNA: TGTGCCATCAGTGCCACAGGACACTTGAACACTGAAGCTTTCTTT
size: -; V: TRBV5-1; D: -; J: TRBJ2-7; CDR3: CASSLAAVSSYEQYF; DNA: TGCGCCAGCAGCTTGGCGGCGGTAAGCTCCTACGAGCAGTACTTC
size: -; V: TRBV7-9; D: -; J: TRBJ1-1; CDR3: CASSLMPVNTEAFF; DNA: TGTGCCAGCAGCTTAATGCCGGTGAACACTGAAGCTTTCTTT
size: -; V: TRBV21-1; D: -; J: TRBJ1-1; CDR3: CASRKPGQGRKLDTEAFF; DNA: TGTGCCAGCCGGAAGCCGGGACAGGGTAGAAAGTTAGACACTGAAGCTTTCTTT
size: -; V: TRBV5-1; D: TRBD2; J: TRBJ2-1; CDR3: CASSLGLAGGVNEQFF; DNA: TGCGCCAGCAGCTTGGGGCTAGCGGGGGGGGTCAATGAGCAGTTCTTC
size: -; V: TRBV5-8; D: -; J: TRBJ1-1; CDR3: CASSLRGNTEAFF; DNA: TGTGCCAGCAGCTTGAGAGGGAACACTGAAGCTTTCTTT
size: -; V: TRBV7-8; D: -; J: TRBJ1-1; CDR3: CASSPQGRNTEAFF; DNA: TGTGCCAGCAGCCCGCAGGGTAGGAACACTGAAGCTTTCTTT
size: -; V: TRBV9; D: -; J: TRBJ2-3; CDR3: CASSVDQGFTDTQYF; DNA: TGTGCCAGCAGCGTAGATCAGGGATTCACAGATACGCAGTATTTT
size: -; V: TRBV5-4; D: -; J: TRBJ2-5; CDR3: CASSLWGGETQYF; DNA: TGTGCCAGCAGCTTGTGGGGCGGAGAGACCCAGTACTTC
size: -; V: TRBV9; D: -; J: TRBJ1-2; CDR3: CASSVGVSLGGYTF; DNA: TGTGCCAGCAGCGTAGGTGTAAGCCTCGGGGGCTACACCTTC
size: -; V: TRBV5-1; D: -; J: TRBJ1-2; CDR3: CASSSQGNYGYTF; DNA: TGCGCCAGCAGCTCACAGGGTAACTATGGCTACACCTTC
size: few; V: TRBV4-1; D: TRBD2; J: TRBJ2-3; CDR3: CASSQEGRGGTDTQYF; DNA: TGCGCCAGCAGCCAAGAAGGGCGGGGGGGAACAGATACGCAGTATTTT
size: -; V: TRBV9; D: -; J: TRBJ2-1; CDR3: CASSRQVLSSYNEQFF; DNA: TGTGCCAGCAGCCGACAGGTTCTAAGCTCCTACAATGAGCAGTTCTTC
size: few; V: TRBV6-6; D: TRBD1; J: TRBJ1-4; CDR3: CASSYGTAEKLFF; DNA: TGTGCCAGCAGTTACGGGACAGCAGAAAAACTGTTTTTT
size: -; V: TRBV27; D: TRBD2; J: TRBJ2-7; CDR3: CASSGERGLLYEQYF; DNA: TGTGCCAGCAGCGGGGAGCGGGGGTTACTCTACGAGCAGTACTTC
size: -; V: TRBV6-1; D: TRBD1; J: TRBJ1-5; CDR3: CASRDRGNQPQHF; DNA: TGTGCCAGCAGGGACAGGGGTAATCAGCCCCAGCATTTT
size: -; V: TRBV2; D: TRBD2; J: TRBJ2-1; CDR3: CASWRAGGLNEQFF; DNA: TGTGCCAGCTGGCGGGCGGGGGGGTTGAATGAGCAGTTCTTC
size: -; V: TRBV29-1; D: -; J: TRBJ1-1; CDR3: CSVGGGVSTEAFF; DNA: TGCAGCGTTGGAGGGGGGGTGAGCACTGAAGCTTTCTTT
size: once; V: TRBV5-4; D: -; J: TRBJ2-7; CDR3: CASSLGGHSSYEQYF; DNA: TGTGCCAGCAGCTTGGGGGGGCATAGCTCCTACGAGCAGTACTTC
size: -; V: TRBV27; D: -; J: TRBJ1-1; CDR3: CASSSRGSDTEAFF; DNA: TGTGCCAGCAGTTCGCGGGGTTCCGACACTGAAGCTTTCTTT
size: -; V: TRBV7-3; D: -; J: TRBJ1-1; CDR3: CASSLSPGGGLNTEAFF; DNA: TGTGCCAGCAGCTTAAGTCCAGGTGGGGGCTTGAACACTGAAGCTTTCTTT
size: -; V: TRBV4-2; D: -; J: TRBJ2-1; CDR3: CASSQDRGDEQFF; DNA: TGTGCCAGCAGCCAAGATCGGGGTGATGAGCAGTTCTTC
size: few; V: TRBV6-5; D: TRBD1; J: TRBJ2-5; CDR3: CASSYLGQGREETQYF; DNA: TGTGCCAGCAGTTACCTTGGACAGGGGCGGGAAGAGACCCAGTACTTC
size: -; V: TRBV9; D: TRBD2; J: TRBJ2-1; CDR3: CASSVTSGHSYNEQFF; DNA: TGTGCCAGCAGCGTGACTAGCGGGCACTCCTACAATGAGCAGTTCTTC
size: once; V: TRBV5-1; D: TRBD1; J: TRBJ2-3; CDR3: CASSLVGTGIDTQYF; DNA: TGCGCCAGCAGCTTGGTGGGGACAGGGATAGATACGCAGTATTTT
size: -; V: TRBV5-1; D: -; J: TRBJ2-1; CDR3: CASSFDQAYNEQFF; DNA: TGCGCCAGCAGCTTCGACCAAGCGTACAATGAGCAGTTCTTC
size: -; V: TRBV14; D: TRBD1; J: TRBJ2-7; CDR3: CASSRWTGMSYEQYF; DNA: TGTGCCAGCAGCCGATGGACAGGGATGTCCTACGAGCAGTACTTC
size: -; V: TRBV7-6; D: -; J: TRBJ1-6; CDR3: CASSFTPSPKGF; DNA: TGTGCCAGCAGCTTTACCCCCTCCCCTAAGGGGTTT
size: -; V: TRBV19; D: -; J: TRBJ1-2; CDR3: CATSRGWNYGYTF; DNA: TGTGCCACTTCGCGGGGATGGAACTATGGCTACACCTTC
size: -; V: TRBV28; D: TRBD1; J: TRBJ1-5; CDR3: CASSLRQGAGKPQHF; DNA: TGTGCCAGCAGTTTGCGACAGGGGGCGGGGAAGCCCCAGCATTTT
size: -; V: TRBV7-8; D: -; J: TRBJ1-6; CDR3: CATSPGGPSSYNSPLHF; DNA: TGTGCCACTTCGCCCGGGGGGCCTAGCTCCTATAATTCACCCCTCCACTTT
size: -; V: TRBV27; D: -; J: TRBJ1-2; CDR3: CASSLSAGREGGYPF; DNA: TGTGCCAGCAGTTTATCCGCGGGTCGAGAGGGTGGCTACCCCTTC
size: once; V: TRBV19; D: -; J: TRBJ2-1; CDR3: CASSIQAFSSYNEQFF; DNA: TGTGCCAGTAGTATCCAAGCGTTTAGCTCCTACAATGAGCAGTTCTTC